The clone carrying this T cell receptor (beta chain) came up many times. These data are taken from a study of CD8 T cells in ankylosing spondylitis. TCRdb passed the 5' RACE reads through MiXCR, listing each CDR3 protein once. The sample records around 180,000 distinct CDR3 sequences, roughly 20% being singletons. The V gene lost 4 bases and the J gene lost 7 bases, with 7 bases spanning the gap. CDR3 length: 11 residues. The chain recombines TRBV12-3 or TRBV12-4 with TRBJ1-2; D remains ambiguous. The clonotype comes from a male donor aged 10-29 years with ankylosing spondylitis or in good health (not recorded which). Sequenced: blood, either unsorted or a sorted T cell fraction (not recorded which). CDR3 region: CASSSTFGYTF. In DNA, the CDR3 is TGTGCCAGCAGTTCGACTTTTGGCTACACCTTC.